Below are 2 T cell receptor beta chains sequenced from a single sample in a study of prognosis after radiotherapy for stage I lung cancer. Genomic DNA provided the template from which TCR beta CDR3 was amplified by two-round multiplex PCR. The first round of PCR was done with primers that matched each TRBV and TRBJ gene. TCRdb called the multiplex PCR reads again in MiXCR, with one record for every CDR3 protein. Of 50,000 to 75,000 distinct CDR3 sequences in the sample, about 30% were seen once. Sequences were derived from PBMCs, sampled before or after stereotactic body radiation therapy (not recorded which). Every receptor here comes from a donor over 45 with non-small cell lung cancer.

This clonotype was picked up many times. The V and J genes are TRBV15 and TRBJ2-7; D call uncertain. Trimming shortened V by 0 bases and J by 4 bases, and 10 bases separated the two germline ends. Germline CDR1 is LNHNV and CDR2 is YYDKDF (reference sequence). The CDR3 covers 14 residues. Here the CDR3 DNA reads TGTGCCACCAGCAGAGATCGCCCGACATACGAGCAGTACTTC. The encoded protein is CATSRDRPTYEQYF. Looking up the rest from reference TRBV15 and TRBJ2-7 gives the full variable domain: DAMVIQNPRYQVTQFGKPVTLSCSQTLNHNVMYWYQQKSSQAPKLLFHYYDKDFNNEADTPDNFQSRRPNTSFCFLDIRSPGLGDTAMYLCATSRDRPTYEQYFGPGTRLTVT.

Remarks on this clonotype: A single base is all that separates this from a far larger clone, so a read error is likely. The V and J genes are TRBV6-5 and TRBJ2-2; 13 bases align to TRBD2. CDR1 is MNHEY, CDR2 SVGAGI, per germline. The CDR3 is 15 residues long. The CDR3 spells CDSSTSGGGTGELFF. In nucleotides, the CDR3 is TGTGACAGCAGCACTAGCGGGGGGGGCACCGGGGAGCTGTTTTTT.